This T cell receptor beta chain was captured in a study of cytomegalovirus exposure and HLA in healthy donors. The overall study: Earlier sequencing of approximately 200 million T cells yielded approximately 100 million unique TCR beta sequences. Drawn from HLA-typed donors, approximately 85 million unique TCRs were held in an early data release.

PCR was performed using 60 Vbeta and 13 Jbeta primers. Measured with immunoSEQ multiplex PCR; TCRdb has only the in-frame clones, and not every one. The sample has approximately 67,000 clones; roughly two thirds are singletons. The germline V gene encodes CDR1 LNHDA and CDR2 SQIVND (reference sequence). CDR3 length equals 17 residues. The junction had 8 bases not matched to a gene; V was cut back by 4 bases and J by 2 bases. Points from the study as a whole: Near-uniform donor sequencing depth was presumed by presence/absence analyses. A later analysis found most CMV-associated TCR beta chains apparently HLA-restricted.

With regard to this clone: Its antigen is not identified.

This TCR was recovered from a woman aged 30 to 39 in good health and CMV-seronegative. Sequencing was carried out using PBMCs. This chain connects TRBV19 to TRBJ1-5, with 10 nucleotides matching TRBD1. CDR3 bases: TGTGCCAGTAGTACCACACGACAGGGGGCCGGCAATCAGCCCCAGCATTTT. Amino acids: CASSTTRQGAGNQPQHF.